The rows below give T cell receptor beta chains drawn from one sample of a study of T cells after yellow fever vaccination. MiXCR, run by TCRdb on the 5' RACE reads, gives a single entry per CDR3 protein. The sample has hundreds of thousands of distinct CDR3 sequences; less than 15% are singletons. The sequenced sample was PBMCs, obtained on the day of the yellow fever booster vaccination. The receptors were sampled from a man aged 25 to 40 who received the YFV17D yellow fever vaccine. CDR3s include the opening cysteine and the closing phenylalanine or tryptophan. Fields, in order: D gene, clone size, V gene, CDR3 length, J gene, CDR3 protein, CDR3 DNA. A D gene is named only where the DNA matches it firmly. The size field is filled for only some rows; it gives once, few, many or a size class.

>TRBD2|.|TRBV24-1|16|TRBJ2-1
CATSDTSSGSYNEQFF
TGTGCCACCAGTGATACCTCTAGCGGGAGCTACAATGAGCAGTTCTTC
>.|few|TRBV2|18|TRBJ2-3
CASSGGFGGASPGNTQYF
TGTGCCAGCAGTGGGGGTTTTGGGGGGGCCTCTCCGGGAAATACGCAGTATTTT
>.|few|TRBV20-1|13|TRBJ2-1
CSASSPYNNEQFF
TGCAGTGCTAGTTCGCCCTACAACAATGAGCAGTTCTTC
>TRBD2|few|TRBV9|14|TRBJ2-1
CASSPSGADNEQFF
TGTGCCAGCAGCCCGAGCGGGGCAGACAATGAGCAGTTCTTC
>.|.|TRBV11-2|15|TRBJ2-3
CASSFFFGAEDTQYF
TGTGCCAGCAGCTTCTTCTTCGGGGCCGAAGATACGCAGTATTTT
>TRBD1|.|TRBV24-1|17|TRBJ2-2
CATSDPSTGVATGELFF
TGTGCCACCAGTGATCCTTCAACAGGGGTAGCAACCGGGGAGCTGTTTTTT
>TRBD1|.|TRBV29-1|12|TRBJ2-5
CSGRTGQETQYF
TGCAGCGGAAGGACAGGGCAAGAGACCCAGTACTTC
>TRBD2|few|TRBV12-3/TRBV12-4|16|TRBJ2-1
CASSPVWSGRYNEQFF
TGTGCCAGCAGCCCTGTCTGGAGCGGGAGGTACAATGAGCAGTTCTTC
>TRBD1|many|TRBV6-1|15|TRBJ2-7
CASKYRDRGLYEQYF
TGTGCCAGCAAATACCGGGACAGGGGGCTCTACGAGCAGTACTTC
>.|few|TRBV18|12|TRBJ2-1
CASSPAGTEQFF
TGTGCCAGCTCACCTGCAGGGACTGAGCAGTTCTTC
>.|.|TRBV7-2|15|TRBJ2-7
CASSLIPVGADEQYF
TGTGCCAGCAGCTTAATCCCCGTGGGGGCTGACGAGCAGTACTTC
>TRBD2|few|TRBV20-1|16|TRBJ2-5
CSARAPGEGSAKTQYF
TGCAGTGCTAGAGCCCCGGGGGAGGGATCGGCGAAGACCCAGTACTTC
>.|few|TRBV7-9|14|TRBJ1-3
CASSFWSSGNTIYF
TGTGCCAGCAGCTTCTGGAGCTCTGGAAACACCATATATTTT
>.|.|TRBV12-3/TRBV12-4|18|TRBJ2-3
CASSFEVGDSPRGDTQYF
TGTGCCAGCAGTTTCGAGGTTGGCGACAGCCCGCGCGGAGATACGCAGTATTTT
>TRBD1|few|TRBV20-1|14|TRBJ2-3
CSASGTGRIDTQYF
TGCAGTGCTAGCGGGACAGGGAGAATTGATACGCAGTATTTT
>.|few|TRBV5-4|13|TRBJ2-7
CASREGAYSEQYF
TGTGCCAGCAGGGAGGGGGCCTACTCGGAGCAGTACTTC
>TRBD2|few|TRBV29-1|12|TRBJ2-1
CSIGTSGSLQFF
TGCAGCATAGGGACTAGCGGGAGTTTGCAGTTCTTC
>TRBD1|few|TRBV6-1|14|TRBJ2-3
CASSGQVFRDTQYF
TGTGCCAGCAGCGGACAGGTTTTTCGTGATACGCAGTATTTT
>.|few|TRBV6-4|20|TRBJ2-1
CASSDRTGGSGSYSYNEQFF
TGTGCCAGCAGTGACCGGACAGGGGGTAGCGGGAGCTACTCCTACAATGAGCAGTTCTTC
>.|.|TRBV3-1|13|TRBJ2-3
CASSSRPLDTQYF
TGTGCCAGCAGCTCCCGGCCCCTAGATACGCAGTATTTT
>TRBD1|few|TRBV7-2|15|TRBJ2-1
CASSSGQGYLNEQFF
TGTGCCAGCAGCTCGGGACAGGGATATTTGAATGAGCAGTTCTTC
>TRBD2|many|TRBV20-1|15|TRBJ2-1
CSAISGRGPLGEQFF
TGCAGTGCTATTAGCGGGAGGGGACCTCTAGGTGAGCAGTTCTTC
>.|.|TRBV29-1|14|TRBJ2-6
CSVLPGSGANVLTF
TGCAGCGTTCTCCCGGGCTCTGGGGCCAACGTCCTGACTTTC
>.|few|TRBV19|13|TRBJ2-6
CASKGSGANVLTF
TGTGCCAGTAAGGGCTCTGGGGCCAACGTCCTGACTTTC
>.|few|TRBV24-1|14|TRBJ2-2
CATSDPRLVGELFF
TGTGCCACCAGTGATCCCAGGCTTGTCGGGGAGCTGTTTTTT
>.|.|TRBV6-1|13|TRBJ1-6
CASSSGLHSPLHF
TGTGCCAGCAGCTCCGGACTTCACTCACCCCTCCACTTT
>.|few|TRBV6-2/TRBV6-3|15|TRBJ2-7
CASSADGARGGKQYF
TGTGCCAGCAGTGCGGACGGCGCTCGAGGAGGAAAGCAGTACTTC
>TRBD2|many|TRBV9|15|TRBJ2-1
CASTPGGRAYNEQFF
TGTGCCAGCACGCCAGGCGGGAGGGCCTACAATGAGCAGTTCTTC
>.|few|TRBV20-1|16|TRBJ2-7
CSARAGRDGLIYEQYF
TGCAGTGCTAGAGCAGGTCGGGACGGCCTCATATACGAGCAGTACTTC
>.|few|TRBV18|18|TRBJ2-2
CASSRYSDRQIGNGELFF
TGTGCCAGCTCACGGTACTCGGACAGACAAATTGGTAACGGGGAGCTGTTTTTT
>TRBD2|few|TRBV12-3/TRBV12-4|13|TRBJ2-1
CASSLTGREGQVF
TGTGCCAGCAGTTTAACTGGTCGGGAGGGCCAGGTCTTC